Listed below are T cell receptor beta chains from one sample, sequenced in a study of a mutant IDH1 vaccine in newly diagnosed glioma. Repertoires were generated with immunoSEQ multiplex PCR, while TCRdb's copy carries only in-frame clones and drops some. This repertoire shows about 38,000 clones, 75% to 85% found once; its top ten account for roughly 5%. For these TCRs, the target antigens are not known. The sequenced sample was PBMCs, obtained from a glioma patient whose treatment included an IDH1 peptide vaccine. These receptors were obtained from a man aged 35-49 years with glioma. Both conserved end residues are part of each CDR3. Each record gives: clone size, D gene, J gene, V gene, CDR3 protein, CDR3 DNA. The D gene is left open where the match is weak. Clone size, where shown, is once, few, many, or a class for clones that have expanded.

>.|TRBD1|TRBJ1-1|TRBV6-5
CASSRDSQRGAFF
TGTGCCAGCAGTCGGGACAGCCAAAGGGGAGCTTTCTTT
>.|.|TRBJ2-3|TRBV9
CASSVTRVDTQYF
TGTGCCAGCAGCGTAACGAGAGTAGATACGCAGTATTTT
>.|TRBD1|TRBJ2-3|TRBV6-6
CASSPRGQGPDTQYF
TGTGCCAGCAGCCCTAGGGGACAGGGCCCTGATACGCAGTATTTT
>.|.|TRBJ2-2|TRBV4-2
CASSQADKNTGELFF
TGTGCCAGCAGCCAAGCGGACAAGAACACCGGGGAGCTGTTTTTT
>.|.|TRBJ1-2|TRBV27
CASSLLGVPVDGYTF
TGTGCCAGCAGTTTATTAGGGGTGCCAGTTGATGGCTACACCTTC
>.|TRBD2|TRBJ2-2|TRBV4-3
CASSQDRGVSGELFF
TGCGCCAGCAGCCAAGATCGGGGGGTTTCCGGGGAGCTGTTTTTT
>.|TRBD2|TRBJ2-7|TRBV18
CASSPTGLAYEQYF
TGTGCCAGCTCACCAACGGGACTAGCCTACGAGCAGTACTTC
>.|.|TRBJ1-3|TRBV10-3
CATAGKNLKAGNTIYF
TGTGCCACCGCTGGGAAGAACCTGAAGGCTGGAAACACCATATATTTT
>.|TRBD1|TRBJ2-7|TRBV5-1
CASSLQGFKYEQYF
TGCGCCAGCAGCTTACAGGGGTTCAAGTACGAGCAGTACTTC
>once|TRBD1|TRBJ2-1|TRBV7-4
CASIEKQGGNEQFF
TGTGCCAGCATCGAAAAACAGGGGGGCAATGAGCAGTTCTTC
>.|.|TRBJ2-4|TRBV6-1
CASSAPLKGFQYF
TGTGCCAGCAGTGCCCCCCTAAAGGGTTTTCAGTACTTC
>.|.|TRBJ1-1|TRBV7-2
CASSPTYSGIAMNTEAFF
TGTGCCAGCAGCCCAACCTATAGCGGGATCGCGATGAACACTGAAGCTTTCTTT
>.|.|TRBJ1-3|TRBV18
CASSPPQGLFGNTIYF
TGTGCCAGCTCACCACCGCAGGGACTGTTTGGAAACACCATATATTTT
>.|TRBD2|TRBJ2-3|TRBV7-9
CASSLGLADRTDTQYF
TGTGCCAGCAGCCTGGGACTAGCGGATCGCACAGATACGCAGTATTTT
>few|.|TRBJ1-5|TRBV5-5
CASSLDGVGQPQHF
TGTGCCAGCAGCTTGGATGGGGTGGGGCAGCCCCAGCATTTT
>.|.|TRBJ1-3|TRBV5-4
CASSSAGGSGNTIYF
TGTGCCAGCAGCTCAGCCGGCGGCTCTGGAAACACCATATATTTT
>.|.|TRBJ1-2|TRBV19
CASSKGPGRNYGYTF
TGTGCCAGTAGTAAGGGACCAGGACGAAACTATGGCTACACCTTC
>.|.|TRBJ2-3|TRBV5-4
CASSSTRGPTSTDTQYF
TGTGCCAGCAGCTCCACCCGGGGGCCGACTAGCACAGATACGCAGTATTTT
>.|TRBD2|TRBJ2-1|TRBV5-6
CASSPWTSTGDGQFF
TGTGCCAGCAGCCCTTGGACTAGCACCGGAGATGGACAGTTCTTC
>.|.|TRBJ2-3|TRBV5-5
CASSLSNPGPLTLNTQYF
TGTGCCAGCAGCCTATCCAATCCGGGACCTCTTACACTTAATACGCAGTATTTT
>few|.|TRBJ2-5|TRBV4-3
CASSQDWAGETQYF
TGCGCCAGCAGCCAAGATTGGGCTGGGGAGACCCAGTACTTC
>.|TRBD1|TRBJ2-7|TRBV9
CASSPRQGPRDEQYF
TGTGCCAGCAGCCCTCGACAGGGTCCACGGGACGAGCAGTACTTC
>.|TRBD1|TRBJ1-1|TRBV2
CASSRDRETEAFF
TGTGCCAGCAGTAGAGACAGGGAGACTGAAGCTTTCTTT
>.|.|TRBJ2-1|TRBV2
CASRVGGAAGYEQFF
TGTGCCAGCAGGGTAGGGGGGGCGGCGGGATATGAGCAGTTCTTC
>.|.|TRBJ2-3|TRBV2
CASSEVWGGDTQYF
TGTGCCAGCAGTGAGGTTTGGGGAGGCGATACGCAGTATTTT
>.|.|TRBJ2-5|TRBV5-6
CASSLKAGLETQYF
TGTGCCAGCAGCTTGAAGGCAGGGTTGGAGACCCAGTACTTC
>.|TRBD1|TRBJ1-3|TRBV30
CAWSVNLGQGSSGNTIYF
TGTGCCTGGAGTGTGAACCTCGGACAGGGATCGTCTGGAAACACCATATATTTT
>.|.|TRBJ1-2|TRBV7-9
CASSRPSGENYGYTF
TGTGCCAGCAGCCGCCCCTCAGGGGAAAACTATGGCTACACCTTC
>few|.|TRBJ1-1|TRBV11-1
CASSLAGNTEAFF
TGTGCCAGCAGCTTAGCAGGGAACACTGAAGCTTTCTTT
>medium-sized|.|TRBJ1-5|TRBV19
CASSIQNQPQHF
TGTGCCAGTAGTATCCAAAATCAGCCCCAGCATTTT
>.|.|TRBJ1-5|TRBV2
CASRSQGLLNQPQHF
TGTGCCAGCAGGTCCCAGGGGCTCCTTAATCAGCCCCAGCATTTT
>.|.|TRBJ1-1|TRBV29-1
CSVEALGVTEAFF
TGCAGCGTTGAAGCACTGGGTGTTACTGAAGCTTTCTTT
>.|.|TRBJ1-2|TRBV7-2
CASSLDSGVGRGYTF
TGTGCCAGCAGCTTAGATTCGGGTGTGGGTCGGGGCTACACCTTC
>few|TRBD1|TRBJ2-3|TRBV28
CASSRTGSGADTQYF
TGTGCCAGCAGTCGGACAGGCTCCGGGGCAGATACGCAGTATTTT
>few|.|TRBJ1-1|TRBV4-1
CASSQESRIYTEAFF
TGCGCCAGCAGCCAAGAGTCGAGGATATACACTGAAGCTTTCTTT
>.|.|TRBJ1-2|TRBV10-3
CAISEAPRDTYYGYTF
TGTGCCATCAGTGAGGCCCCCCGGGACACATACTATGGCTACACCTTC
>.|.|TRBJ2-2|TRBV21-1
CGGAGELFF
TGTGGGGGGGCCGGGGAGCTGTTTTTT
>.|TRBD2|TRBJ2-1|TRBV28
CASSSDIELAKSSYNEQFF
TGTGCCAGCAGTTCGGATATAGAACTAGCGAAGAGCTCCTACAATGAGCAGTTCTTC
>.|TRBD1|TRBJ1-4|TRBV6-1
CASRLGQGSDEKLFF
TGTGCCAGCAGACTCGGACAGGGATCGGATGAAAAACTGTTTTTT
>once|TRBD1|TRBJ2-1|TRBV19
CASTDRGRNEQFF
TGTGCCAGTACCGACAGGGGAAGAAATGAGCAGTTCTTC
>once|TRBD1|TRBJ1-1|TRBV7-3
CASSLYGQGTEAFF
TGTGCCAGCAGCCTTTATGGACAGGGAACTGAAGCTTTCTTT
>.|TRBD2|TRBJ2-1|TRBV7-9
CASSSYSSGDYNEQFF
TGTGCCAGCAGCTCCTACTCTAGCGGCGACTACAATGAGCAGTTCTTC
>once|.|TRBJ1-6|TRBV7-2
CASSFRQGYNSPLHF
TGTGCCAGCAGCTTCAGGCAGGGGTATAATTCACCCCTCCACTTT
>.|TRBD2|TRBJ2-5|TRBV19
CASSRTSGGEETQYF
TGTGCCAGTAGTCGTACTAGCGGGGGGGAAGAGACCCAGTACTTC
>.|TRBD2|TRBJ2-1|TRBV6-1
CASSPRLAGDNEQFF
TGTGCCAGCAGTCCCCGACTAGCGGGGGACAATGAGCAGTTCTTC
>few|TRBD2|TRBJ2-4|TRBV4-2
CASSQRDSSGSLAKNIQYF
TGTGCCAGCAGCCAAAGGGACTCTAGCGGTTCTCTAGCCAAAAACATTCAGTACTTC
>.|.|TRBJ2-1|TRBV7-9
CASSSPVAYNEQFF
TGTGCCAGCAGCTCACCCGTAGCATACAATGAGCAGTTCTTC
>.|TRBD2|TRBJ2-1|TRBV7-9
CASSLEALAGAPLYNEQFF
TGTGCCAGCAGCTTAGAAGCACTAGCGGGGGCCCCGCTCTACAATGAGCAGTTCTTC
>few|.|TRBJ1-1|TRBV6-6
CASSYSGAEAFF
TGTGCCAGCAGTTATTCAGGGGCTGAAGCTTTCTTT
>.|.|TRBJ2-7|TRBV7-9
CASSRGGAYEQYF
TGTGCCAGCAGCCGAGGGGGGGCCTACGAGCAGTACTTC
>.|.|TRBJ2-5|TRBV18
CASSPLGGEETQYF
TGTGCCAGCTCACCATTAGGGGGAGAAGAGACCCAGTACTTC
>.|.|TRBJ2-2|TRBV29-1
CSVSRDTTGELFF
TGCAGCGTGAGCCGGGACACCACCGGGGAGCTGTTTTTT
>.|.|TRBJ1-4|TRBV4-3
CASSQGVGGSNGEKLFF
TGCGCCAGCAGCCAAGGGGTCGGGGGTAGTAATGGAGAAAAACTGTTTTTT